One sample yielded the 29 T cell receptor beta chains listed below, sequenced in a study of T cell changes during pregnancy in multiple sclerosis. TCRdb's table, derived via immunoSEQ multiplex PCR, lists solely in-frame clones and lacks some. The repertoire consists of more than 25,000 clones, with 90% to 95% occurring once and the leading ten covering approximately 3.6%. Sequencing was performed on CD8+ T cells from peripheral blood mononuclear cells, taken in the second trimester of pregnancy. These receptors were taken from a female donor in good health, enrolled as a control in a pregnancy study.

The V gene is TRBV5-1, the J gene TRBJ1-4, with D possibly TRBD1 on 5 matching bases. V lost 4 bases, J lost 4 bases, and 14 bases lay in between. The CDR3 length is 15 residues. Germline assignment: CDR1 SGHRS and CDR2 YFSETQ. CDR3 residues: CASSLPTDINEKLFF. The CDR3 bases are TGCGCCAGCAGCCTTCCCACGGACATTAATGAAAAACTGTTTTTT. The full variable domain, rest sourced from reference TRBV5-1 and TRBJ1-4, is KAGVTQTPRYLIKTRGQQVTLSCSPISGHRSVSWYQQTPGQGLQFLFEYFSETQRNKGNFPGRFSGRQFSNSRSEMNVSTLELGDSALYLCASSLPTDINEKLFFGSGTQLSVL.

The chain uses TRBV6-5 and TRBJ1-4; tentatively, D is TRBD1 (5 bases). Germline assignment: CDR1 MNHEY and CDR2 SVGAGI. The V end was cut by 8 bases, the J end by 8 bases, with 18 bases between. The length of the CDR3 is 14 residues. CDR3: CASRGRGLGEKLFF. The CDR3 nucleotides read TGTGCCAGCCGGGGTCGGGGGTTGGGGGAAAAACTGTTTTTT.

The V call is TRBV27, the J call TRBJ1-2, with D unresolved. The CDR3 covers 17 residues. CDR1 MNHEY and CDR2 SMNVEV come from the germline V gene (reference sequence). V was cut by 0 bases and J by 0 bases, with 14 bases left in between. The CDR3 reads CASSLSEDPASNYGYTF. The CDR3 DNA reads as TGTGCCAGCAGTTTATCGGAGGACCCCGCTTCTAACTATGGCTACACCTTC.

The CDR3 protein is CASSVDDGDRVGANVLTF. The CDR3 DNA reads TGTGCCAGCAGCGTAGACGATGGCGACCGGGTTGGGGCCAACGTCCTGACTTTC. V usage is TRBV9 and J usage is TRBJ2-6, with D unclear. Germline CDR1 SGDLS, CDR2 YYNGEE. The length of the CDR3 is 18 residues. V gave up 0 bases and J gave up 3 bases, with 16 bases separating them.

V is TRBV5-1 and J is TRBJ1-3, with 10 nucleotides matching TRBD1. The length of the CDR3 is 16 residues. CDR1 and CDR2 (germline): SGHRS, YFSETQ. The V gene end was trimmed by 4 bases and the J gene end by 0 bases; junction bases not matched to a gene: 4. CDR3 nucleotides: TGCGCCAGCAGCCCCCGGGACAGGGGCTCTGGAAACACCATATATTTT. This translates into CASSPRDRGSGNTIYF.

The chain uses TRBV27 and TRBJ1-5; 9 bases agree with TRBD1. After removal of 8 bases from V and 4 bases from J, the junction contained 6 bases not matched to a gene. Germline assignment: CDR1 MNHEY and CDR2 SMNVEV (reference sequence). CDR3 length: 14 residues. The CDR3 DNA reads TGTGCCAGCGGTCCCGGGACAGGGAATCAGCCCCAGCATTTT. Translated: CASGPGTGNQPQHF.

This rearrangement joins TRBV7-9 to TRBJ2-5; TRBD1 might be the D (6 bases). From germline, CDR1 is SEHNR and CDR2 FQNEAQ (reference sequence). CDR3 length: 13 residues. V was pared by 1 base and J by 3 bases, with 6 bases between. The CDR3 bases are TGTGCCAGCAGCTTAGGACAGGAAGAGACCCAGTACTTC. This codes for CASSLGQEETQYF.

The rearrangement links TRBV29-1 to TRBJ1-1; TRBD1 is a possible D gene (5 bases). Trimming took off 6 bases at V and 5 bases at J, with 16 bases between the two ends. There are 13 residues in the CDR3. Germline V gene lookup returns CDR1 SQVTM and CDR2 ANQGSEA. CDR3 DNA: TGCAGCGTGTCAGGGTGGAGTATGACTGAAGCTTTCTTT. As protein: CSVSGWSMTEAFF.

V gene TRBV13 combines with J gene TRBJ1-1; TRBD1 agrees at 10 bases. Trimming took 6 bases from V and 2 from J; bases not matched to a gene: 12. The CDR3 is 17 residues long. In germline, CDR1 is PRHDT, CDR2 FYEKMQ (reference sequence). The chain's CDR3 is CASRSGTGVLLNTEAFF. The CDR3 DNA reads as TGTGCCAGCAGGTCCGGGACAGGGGTCCTTTTAAACACTGAAGCTTTCTTT.

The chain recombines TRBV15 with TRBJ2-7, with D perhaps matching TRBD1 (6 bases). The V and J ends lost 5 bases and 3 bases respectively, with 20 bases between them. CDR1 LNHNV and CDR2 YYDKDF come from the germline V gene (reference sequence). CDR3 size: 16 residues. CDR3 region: CATSGRKPGQDYEQYF. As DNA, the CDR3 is TGTGCCACCAGCGGTAGAAAACCGGGACAAGACTACGAGCAGTACTTC.

This CDR3 reads CASSKAQGVVSGYTF. CDR3 DNA: TGCGCCAGCAGCAAGGCCCAGGGGGTGGTTTCTGGCTACACCTTC. This sequence joins TRBV4-1 and TRBJ1-2; 7 positions agree with TRBD1. The CDR3 runs to 15 residues. Trimming at V came to 5 bases and at J to 7 bases, leaving 13 bases not matched to a gene. From germline, CDR1 is MGHRA and CDR2 YSYEKL.

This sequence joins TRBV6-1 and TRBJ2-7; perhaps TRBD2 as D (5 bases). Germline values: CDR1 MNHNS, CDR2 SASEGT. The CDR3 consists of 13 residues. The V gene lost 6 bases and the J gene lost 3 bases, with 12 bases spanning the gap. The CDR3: CASSQRSHYEQYF. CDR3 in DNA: TGTGCCAGCAGCCAGCGGAGCCACTACGAGCAGTACTTC.

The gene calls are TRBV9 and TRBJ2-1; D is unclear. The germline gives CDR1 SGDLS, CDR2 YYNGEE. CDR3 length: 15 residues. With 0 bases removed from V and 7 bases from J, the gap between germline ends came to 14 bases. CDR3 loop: CASSVDGVAENEQFF. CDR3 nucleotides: TGTGCCAGCAGCGTAGACGGAGTTGCCGAAAATGAGCAGTTCTTC.

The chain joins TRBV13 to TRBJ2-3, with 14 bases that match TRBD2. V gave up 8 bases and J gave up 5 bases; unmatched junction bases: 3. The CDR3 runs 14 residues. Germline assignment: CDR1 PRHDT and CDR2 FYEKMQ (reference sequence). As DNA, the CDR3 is TGTGCCAGCCTTGGGACTAGCGGGGGAGATACGCAGTATTTT. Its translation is CASLGTSGGDTQYF.

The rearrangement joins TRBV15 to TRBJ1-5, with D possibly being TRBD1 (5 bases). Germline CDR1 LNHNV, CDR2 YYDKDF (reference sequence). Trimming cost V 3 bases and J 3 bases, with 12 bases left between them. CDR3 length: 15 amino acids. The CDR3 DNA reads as TGTGCCACCAGCAGCAGGGTGGACAACAATCAGCCCCAGCATTTT. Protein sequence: CATSSRVDNNQPQHF.

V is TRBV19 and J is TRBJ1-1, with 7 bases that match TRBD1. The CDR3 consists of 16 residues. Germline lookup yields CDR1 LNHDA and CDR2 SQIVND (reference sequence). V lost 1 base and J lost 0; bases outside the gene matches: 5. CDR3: CASSIAGQTMNTEAFF. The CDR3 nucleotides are TGTGCCAGTAGTATAGCGGGACAGACCATGAACACTGAAGCTTTCTTT.

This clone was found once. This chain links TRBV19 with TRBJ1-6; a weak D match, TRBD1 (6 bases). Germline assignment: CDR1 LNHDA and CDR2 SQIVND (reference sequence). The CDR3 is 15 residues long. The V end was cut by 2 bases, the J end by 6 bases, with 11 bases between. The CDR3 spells CASSISTGLNSPLHF. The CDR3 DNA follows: TGTGCCAGTAGTATAAGCACAGGGCTTAATTCACCCCTCCACTTT.

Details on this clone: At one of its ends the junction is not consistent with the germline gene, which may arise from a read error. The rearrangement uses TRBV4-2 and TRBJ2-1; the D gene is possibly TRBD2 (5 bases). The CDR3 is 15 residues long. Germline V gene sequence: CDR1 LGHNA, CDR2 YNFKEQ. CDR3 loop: CAGSQDFGEANEQFF. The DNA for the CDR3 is TGTGCCGGCAGCCAAGATTTCGGGGAAGCCAATGAGCAGTTCTTC.

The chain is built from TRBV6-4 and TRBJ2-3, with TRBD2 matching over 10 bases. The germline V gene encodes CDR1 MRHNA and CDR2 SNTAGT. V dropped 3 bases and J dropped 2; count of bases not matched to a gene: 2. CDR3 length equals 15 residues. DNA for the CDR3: TGTGCCAGCAGTGAAAGCGGGGGGGCCACAGATACGCAGTATTTT. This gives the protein CASSESGGATDTQYF.

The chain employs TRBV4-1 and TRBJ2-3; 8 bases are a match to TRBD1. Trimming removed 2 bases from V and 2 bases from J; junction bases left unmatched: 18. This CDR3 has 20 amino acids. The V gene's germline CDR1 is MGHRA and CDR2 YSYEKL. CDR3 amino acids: CASSQPGQAPAMSDTDTQYF. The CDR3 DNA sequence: TGCGCCAGCAGCCAACCGGGACAGGCCCCCGCAATGTCTGACACAGATACGCAGTATTTT.

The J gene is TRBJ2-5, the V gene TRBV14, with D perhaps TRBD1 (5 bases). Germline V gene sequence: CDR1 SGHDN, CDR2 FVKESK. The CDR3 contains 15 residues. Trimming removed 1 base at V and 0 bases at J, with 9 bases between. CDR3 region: CASSQGQGYQETQYF. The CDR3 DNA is TGTGCCAGCAGCCAAGGGCAGGGATACCAAGAGACCCAGTACTTC.

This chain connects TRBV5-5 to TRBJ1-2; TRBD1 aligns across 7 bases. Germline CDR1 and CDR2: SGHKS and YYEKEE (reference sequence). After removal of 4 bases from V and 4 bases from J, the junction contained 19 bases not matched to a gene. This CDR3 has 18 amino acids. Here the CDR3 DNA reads TGTGCCAGCAGCCAAAAACCGGGGGACAGCGCTTTTTTCTATGGCTACACCTTC. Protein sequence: CASSQKPGDSAFFYGYTF. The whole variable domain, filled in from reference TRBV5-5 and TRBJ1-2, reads DAGVTQSPTHLIKTRGQQVTLRCSPISGHKSVSWYQQVLGQGPQFIFQYYEKEERGRGNFPDRFSARQFPNYSSELNVNALLLGDSALYLCASSQKPGDSAFFYGYTFGSGTRLTVV.

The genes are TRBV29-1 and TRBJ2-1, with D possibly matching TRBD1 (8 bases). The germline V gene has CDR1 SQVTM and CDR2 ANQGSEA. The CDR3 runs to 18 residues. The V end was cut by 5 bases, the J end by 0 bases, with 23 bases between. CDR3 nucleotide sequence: TGCAGCGTTATAGGACCACAGGGGGGGACAAACTCCTACAATGAGCAGTTCTTC. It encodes CSVIGPQGGTNSYNEQFF.

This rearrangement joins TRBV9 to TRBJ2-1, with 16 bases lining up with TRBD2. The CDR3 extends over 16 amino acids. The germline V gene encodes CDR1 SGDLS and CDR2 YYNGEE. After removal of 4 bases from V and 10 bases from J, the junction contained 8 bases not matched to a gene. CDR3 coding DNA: TGTGCCAGCAGCCCCGGGACTAGCGGGGGGGCCGAGGAGCAGTTCTTC. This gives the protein CASSPGTSGGAEEQFF.

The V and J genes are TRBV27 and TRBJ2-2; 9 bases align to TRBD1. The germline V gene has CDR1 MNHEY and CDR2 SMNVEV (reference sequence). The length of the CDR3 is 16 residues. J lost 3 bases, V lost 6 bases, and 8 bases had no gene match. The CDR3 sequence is CASRLIGTGYTGELFF. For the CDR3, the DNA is TGTGCCAGCAGATTAATAGGGACAGGGTACACCGGGGAGCTGTTTTTT.

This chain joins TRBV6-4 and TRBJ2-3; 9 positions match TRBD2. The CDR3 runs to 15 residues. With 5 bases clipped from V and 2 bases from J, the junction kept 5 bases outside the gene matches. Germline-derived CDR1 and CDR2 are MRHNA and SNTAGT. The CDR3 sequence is CASSPGLAITDTQYF. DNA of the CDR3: TGTGCCAGCAGTCCCGGACTAGCGATCACAGATACGCAGTATTTT.

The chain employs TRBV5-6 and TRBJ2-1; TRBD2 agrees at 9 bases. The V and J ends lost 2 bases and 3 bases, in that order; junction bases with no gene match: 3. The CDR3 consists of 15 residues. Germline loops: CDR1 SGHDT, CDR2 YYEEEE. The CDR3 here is CASSFQRGVYNEQFF. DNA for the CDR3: TGTGCCAGCAGCTTTCAGCGGGGGGTCTACAATGAGCAGTTCTTC. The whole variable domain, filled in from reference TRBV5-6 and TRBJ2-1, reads DAGVTQSPTHLIKTRGQQVTLRCSPKSGHDTVSWYQQALGQGPQFIFQYYEEEERQRGNFPDRFSGHQFPNYSSELNVNALLLGDSALYLCASSFQRGVYNEQFFGPGTRLTVL.

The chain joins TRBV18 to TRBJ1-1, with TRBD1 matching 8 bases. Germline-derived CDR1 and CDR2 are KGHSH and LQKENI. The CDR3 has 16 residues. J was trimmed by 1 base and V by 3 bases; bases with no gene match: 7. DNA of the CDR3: TGTGCCAGCTCACCTACATCCGGGACAGGGAACACTGAAGCTTTCTTT. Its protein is CASSPTSGTGNTEAFF.

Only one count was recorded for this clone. The CDR3 DNA sequence: TGTGCCAGCAGCCTGGGGACAGGTGGCTACACCTTC. Its translation is CASSLGTGGYTF. The chain links TRBV7-2 to TRBJ1-2; 8 bases map to TRBD1. This CDR3 spans 12 amino acids. Germline CDR1 is SGHTA and CDR2 is FQGNSA. After removal of 5 bases from V and 7 bases from J, the junction contained 3 bases not matched to a gene.